The T cell receptor beta chain described here comes from a study of control samples from healthy donors and cancer patients. TCRdb keeps only in-frame clones here, not all; method: immunoSEQ multiplex PCR. The table records about 180,000 clones, about 90% of them present only once. The germline V gene has CDR1 PRHDT and CDR2 FYEKMQ (reference sequence). The CDR3 has 14 residues. V was shortened by 5 bases and J by 2 bases, with 12 bases between the two germline ends. The receptor comes from a woman between 45 and 65 years old in good health. V usage is TRBV13 and J usage is TRBJ2-5; tentative D call: TRBD2 (6 bases). The sample was blood. CDR3 nucleotide sequence: TGTGCCAGCAGCCGCGGGACTCAGCAAGAGACCCAGTACTTC. This codes for CASSRGTQQETQYF.